This is a list of T cell receptor beta chains from one sample in a study of CD8 T cells in Susac syndrome. TCRdb passed the immunoSEQ multiplex PCR reads through MiXCR, listing each CDR3 protein once. This table has some 190,000 distinct CDR3 sequences, about 95% appearing once. The sequenced material came from CD4+ T cells from PBMCs. The receptors come from a human donor with Susac syndrome. Both conserved end residues are part of each CDR3. The D gene is left open where the match is weak. Clone size is not always given. Where it is, it says once, few, many or a class for expanded clones.

D,size,J,V,length,DNA,CDR3
-,-,TRBJ1-5,TRBV20-1,13,TGCAGTGCTAGAGGGACGGCCAATCAGCCCCAGCATTTT,CSARGTANQPQHF
-,-,TRBJ2-7,TRBV5-1,14,TGCGCCAGCAGCCCGGGAACAGGGTCGTGGGAGCAGTACTTC,CASSPGTGSWEQYF
-,-,TRBJ2-7,TRBV2,14,TGTGCCAGCCGTAACGACGCGTCCTCCTACGAGCAGTACTTC,CASRNDASSYEQYF
-,once,TRBJ2-5,TRBV18,15,TGTGCCAGCTCACCCGCGGCAGGCAAACAAGAGACCCAGTACTTC,CASSPAAGKQETQYF
TRBD2,-,TRBJ2-1,TRBV12-5,16,TGTGCTAGTGGTTTGATGGCGGGGGGGATCTACAATGAGCAGTTCTTC,CASGLMAGGIYNEQFF
-,-,TRBJ2-2,TRBV24-1,14,TGTGCCACCAGTGAAACGGGGACAACCGGGGAGCTGTTTTTT,CATSETGTTGELFF
-,-,TRBJ1-2,TRBV6-1,10,TGTGCCAGCAGGGATTATGGCTACACCTTC,CASRDYGYTF
TRBD1,-,TRBJ1-6,TRBV5-4,15,TGTGCCAGCAGCTTGATGGGACAGTATAATTCACCCCTCCACTTT,CASSLMGQYNSPLHF
-,-,TRBJ2-7,TRBV20-1,14,TGCAGTGCCTATACTGGCCAGGCCTCCTACGAGCAGTACTTC,CSAYTGQASYEQYF
TRBD1,-,TRBJ2-2,TRBV12-3/TRBV12-4,14,TGTGCCAGCAGTCCCCACAGGGGCACCGGGGAGCTGTTTTTT,CASSPHRGTGELFF